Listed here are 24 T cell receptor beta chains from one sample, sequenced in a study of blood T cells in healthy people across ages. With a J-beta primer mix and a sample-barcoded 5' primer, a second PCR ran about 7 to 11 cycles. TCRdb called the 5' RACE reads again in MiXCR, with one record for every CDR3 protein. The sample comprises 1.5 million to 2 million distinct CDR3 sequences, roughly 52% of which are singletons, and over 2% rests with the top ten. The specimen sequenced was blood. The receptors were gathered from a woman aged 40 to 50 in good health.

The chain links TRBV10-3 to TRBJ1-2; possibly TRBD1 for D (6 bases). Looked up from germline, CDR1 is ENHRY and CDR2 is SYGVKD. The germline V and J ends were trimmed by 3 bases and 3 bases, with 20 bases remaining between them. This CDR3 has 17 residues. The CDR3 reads CAISDPDLQGSHYGYTF. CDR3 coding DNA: TGTGCCATCAGTGACCCTGATTTACAGGGCTCGCACTATGGCTACACCTTC.

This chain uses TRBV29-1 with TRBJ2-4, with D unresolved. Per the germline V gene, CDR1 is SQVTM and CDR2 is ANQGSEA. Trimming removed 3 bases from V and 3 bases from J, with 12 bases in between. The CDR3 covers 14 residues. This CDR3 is CSVDDSHGKNIQYF. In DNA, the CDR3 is TGCAGCGTTGATGATTCCCACGGCAAAAACATTCAGTACTTC.

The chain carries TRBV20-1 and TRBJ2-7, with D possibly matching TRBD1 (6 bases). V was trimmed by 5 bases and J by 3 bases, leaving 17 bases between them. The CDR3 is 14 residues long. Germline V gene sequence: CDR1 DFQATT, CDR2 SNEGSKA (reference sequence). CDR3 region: CSAPHRVGIYEQYF. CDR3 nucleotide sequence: TGCAGTGCTCCCCACAGGGTGGGTATCTACGAGCAGTACTTC.

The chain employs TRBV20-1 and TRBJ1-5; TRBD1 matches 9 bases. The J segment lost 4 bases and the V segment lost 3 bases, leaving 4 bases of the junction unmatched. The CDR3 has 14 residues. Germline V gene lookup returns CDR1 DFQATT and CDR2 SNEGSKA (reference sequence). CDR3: CSASGDRANQPQHF. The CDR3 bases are TGCAGTGCTAGTGGGGACAGGGCAAATCAGCCCCAGCATTTT.

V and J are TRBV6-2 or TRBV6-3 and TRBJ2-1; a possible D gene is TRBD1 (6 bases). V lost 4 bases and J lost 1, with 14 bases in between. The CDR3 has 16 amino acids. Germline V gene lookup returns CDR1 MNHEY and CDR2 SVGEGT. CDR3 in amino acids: CASSFTRGLSYNEQFF. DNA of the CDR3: TGTGCCAGCAGTTTCACCAGGGGATTGTCCTACAATGAGCAGTTCTTC.

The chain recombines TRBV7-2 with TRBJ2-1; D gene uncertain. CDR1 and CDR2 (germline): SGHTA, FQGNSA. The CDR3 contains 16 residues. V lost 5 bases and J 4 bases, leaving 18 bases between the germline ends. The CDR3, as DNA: TGTGCCAGCAGCCCCTATGGAACGCGTAGTTACAATGAGCAGTTCTTC. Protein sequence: CASSPYGTRSYNEQFF.

The CDR3 sequence: CASSRILDLSNEQFF. For the CDR3, the DNA is TGTGCCAGCAGCCGAATTTTGGACTTATCGAATGAGCAGTTCTTC. V and J are TRBV7-2 and TRBJ2-1, with a tentative D call TRBD2 (5 bases). The CDR3 totals 15 residues. CDR1 is SGHTA and CDR2 is FQGNSA in the germline V gene. V was trimmed by 5 bases and J by 7 bases, leaving 18 bases between them.

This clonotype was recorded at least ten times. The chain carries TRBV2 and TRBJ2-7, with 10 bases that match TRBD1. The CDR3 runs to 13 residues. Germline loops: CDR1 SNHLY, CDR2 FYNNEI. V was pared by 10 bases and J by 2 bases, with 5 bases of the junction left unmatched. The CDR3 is CATRTGGTYEQYF. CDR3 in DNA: TGTGCCACCCGGACAGGGGGGACCTACGAGCAGTACTTC.

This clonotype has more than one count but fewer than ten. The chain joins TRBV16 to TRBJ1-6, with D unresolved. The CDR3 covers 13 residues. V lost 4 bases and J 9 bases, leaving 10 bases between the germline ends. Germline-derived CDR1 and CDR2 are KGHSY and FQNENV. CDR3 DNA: TGTGCCAGCAGCCGAGATGTTACTTCACCCCTCCACTTT. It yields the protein CASSRDVTSPLHF.

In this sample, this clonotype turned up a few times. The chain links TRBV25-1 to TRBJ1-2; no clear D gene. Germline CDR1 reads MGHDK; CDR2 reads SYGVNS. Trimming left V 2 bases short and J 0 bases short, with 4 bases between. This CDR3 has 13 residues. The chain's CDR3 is CASSENTNYGYTF. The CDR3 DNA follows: TGTGCCAGCAGTGAAAACACTAACTATGGCTACACCTTC.

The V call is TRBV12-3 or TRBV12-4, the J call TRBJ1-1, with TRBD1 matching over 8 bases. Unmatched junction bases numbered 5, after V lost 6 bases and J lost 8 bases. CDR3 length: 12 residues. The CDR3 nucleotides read TGTGCCAGCAGGCCAGACAGGGGCGAAGCTTTCTTT. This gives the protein CASRPDRGEAFF.

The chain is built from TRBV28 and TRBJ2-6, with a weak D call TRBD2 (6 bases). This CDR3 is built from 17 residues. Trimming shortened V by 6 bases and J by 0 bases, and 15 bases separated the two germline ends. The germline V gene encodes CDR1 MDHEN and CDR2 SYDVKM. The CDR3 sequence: CASRGGRTSSGANVLTF. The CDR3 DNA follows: TGTGCCAGCAGGGGGGGTCGGACGAGCTCTGGGGCCAACGTCCTGACTTTC.

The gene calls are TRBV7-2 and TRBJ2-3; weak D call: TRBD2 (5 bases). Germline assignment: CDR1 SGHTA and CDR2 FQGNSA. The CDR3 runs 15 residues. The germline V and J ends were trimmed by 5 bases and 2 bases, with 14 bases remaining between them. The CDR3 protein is CASSPTRAATDTQYF. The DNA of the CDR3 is TGTGCCAGCAGCCCCACGCGGGCTGCCACAGATACGCAGTATTTT.

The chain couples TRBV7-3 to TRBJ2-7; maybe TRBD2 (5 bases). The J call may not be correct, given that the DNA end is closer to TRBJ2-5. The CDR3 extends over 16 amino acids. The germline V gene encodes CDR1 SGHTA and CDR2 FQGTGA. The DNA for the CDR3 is TGTGCCAGCAGCTTAACGAAGGAGGCAGGCCGGGAGACCCAGTACTTC. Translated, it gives CASSLTKEAGRETQYF.

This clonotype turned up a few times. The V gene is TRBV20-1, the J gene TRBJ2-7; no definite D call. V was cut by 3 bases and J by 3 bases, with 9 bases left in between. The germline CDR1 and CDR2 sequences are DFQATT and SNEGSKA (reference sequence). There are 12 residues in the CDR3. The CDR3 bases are TGCAGTGCTAGTTGGCAGGACTACGAGCAGTACTTC. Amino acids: CSASWQDYEQYF.

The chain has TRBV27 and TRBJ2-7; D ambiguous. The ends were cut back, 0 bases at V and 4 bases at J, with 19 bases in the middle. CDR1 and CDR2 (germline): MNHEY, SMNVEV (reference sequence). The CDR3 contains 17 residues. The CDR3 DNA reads TGTGCCAGCAGTTTATCGGTTCGTCCACCCACCTTATACGAGCAGTACTTC. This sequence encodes CASSLSVRPPTLYEQYF.

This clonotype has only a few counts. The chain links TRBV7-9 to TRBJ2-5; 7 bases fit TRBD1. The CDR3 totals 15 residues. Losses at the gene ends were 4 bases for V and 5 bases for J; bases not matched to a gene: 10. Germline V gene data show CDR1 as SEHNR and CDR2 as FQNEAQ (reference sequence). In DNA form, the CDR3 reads TGTGCCAGCAGCTCCCAGACAGGGATTCGGGAGACCCAGTACTTC. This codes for CASSSQTGIRETQYF.

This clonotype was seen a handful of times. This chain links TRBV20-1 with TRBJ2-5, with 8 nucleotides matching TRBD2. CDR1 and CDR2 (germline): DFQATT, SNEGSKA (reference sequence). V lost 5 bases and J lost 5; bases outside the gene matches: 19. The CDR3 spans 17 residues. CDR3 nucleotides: TGCAGTGCTGAAAGACCGACGTACGGGGGGGCCGGGGAGACCCAGTACTTC. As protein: CSAERPTYGGAGETQYF.

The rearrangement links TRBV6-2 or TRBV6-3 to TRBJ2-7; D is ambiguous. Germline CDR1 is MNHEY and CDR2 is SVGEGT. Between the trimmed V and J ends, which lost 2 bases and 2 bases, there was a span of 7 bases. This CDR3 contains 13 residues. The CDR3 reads CASSYGVTYEQYF. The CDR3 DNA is TGTGCCAGCAGTTACGGGGTAACCTACGAGCAGTACTTC.

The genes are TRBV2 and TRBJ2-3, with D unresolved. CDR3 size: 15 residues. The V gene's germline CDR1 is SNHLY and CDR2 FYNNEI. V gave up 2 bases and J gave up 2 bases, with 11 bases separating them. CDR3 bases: TGTGCCAGCAGTGAAAGGTGGCAGAACACAGATACGCAGTATTTT. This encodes CASSERWQNTDTQYF.

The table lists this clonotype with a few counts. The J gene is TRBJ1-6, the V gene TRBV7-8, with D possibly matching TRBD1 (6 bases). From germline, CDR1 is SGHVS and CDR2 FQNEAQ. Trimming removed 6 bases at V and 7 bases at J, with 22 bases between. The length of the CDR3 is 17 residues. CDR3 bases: TGTGCCAGCAGTCCCCGGACCGGGACAATAAACAATTCACCCCTCCACTTT. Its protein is CASSPRTGTINNSPLHF.

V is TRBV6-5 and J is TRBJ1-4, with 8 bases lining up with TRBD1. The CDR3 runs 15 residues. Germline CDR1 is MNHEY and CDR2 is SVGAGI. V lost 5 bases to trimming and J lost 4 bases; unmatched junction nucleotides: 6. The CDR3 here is CASSTGTGHNEKLFF. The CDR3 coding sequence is TGTGCCAGCAGTACCGGGACAGGACATAATGAAAAACTGTTTTTT.

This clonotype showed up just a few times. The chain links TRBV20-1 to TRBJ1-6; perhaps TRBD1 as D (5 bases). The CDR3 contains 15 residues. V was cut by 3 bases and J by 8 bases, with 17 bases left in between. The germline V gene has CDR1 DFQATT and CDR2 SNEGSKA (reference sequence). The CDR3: CSASALRDGDSPLHF. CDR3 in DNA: TGCAGTGCTAGTGCCTTAAGGGACGGAGATTCACCCCTCCACTTT.

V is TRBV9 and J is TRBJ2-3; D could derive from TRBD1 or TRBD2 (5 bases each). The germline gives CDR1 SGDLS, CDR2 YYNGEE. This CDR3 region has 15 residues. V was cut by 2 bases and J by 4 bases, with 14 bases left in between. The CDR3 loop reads CASSVGRNGADTQYF. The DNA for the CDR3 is TGTGCCAGCAGCGTGGGACGGAATGGAGCAGATACGCAGTATTTT.